This T cell receptor beta chain was retrieved from a study of blood T cell repertoires in COVID-19. The overall study: Material from acute and convalescent COVID-19 was sourced from the United States, Italy and Spain. T cells, B-cell-depleted T cells, or PBMCs supplied cDNA or gDNA.

The assay was immunoSEQ multiplex PCR, and TCRdb's table has in-frame clones only and misses some. The sample has 100,000 or so clones, about 89% seen once. The CDR3 runs 13 residues. V lost 3 bases, J lost 2 bases, and 8 bases lay in between. The receptor was derived from a man between 60 and 75 years old with acute or convalescent COVID-19. The chain uses TRBV12-3 or TRBV12-4 and TRBJ2-7; D gene uncertain. Sample: peripheral blood. The CDR3: CASSFNGPYEQYF. The CDR3 DNA sequence: TGTGCCAGCAGTTTTAACGGTCCCTACGAGCAGTACTTC.